This entry lists 13 T cell receptor beta chains sequenced from one sample in a study of identical twins. TCRdb ran MiXCR on the 5' RACE reads and lists one entry per CDR3 protein. The repertoire includes nearly 250,000 distinct CDR3 sequences, roughly 7% of them detected once, and roughly 3.7% sits in the top ten. The sample was also reused in another study, on yellow fever vaccine responses in identical twins.

Material: memory (CD45RO+) T cells sorted from blood. Receptors originate from a woman between 18 and 29 years old in good health.

The J gene is TRBJ2-1, the V gene TRBV6-1; TRBD2 matches at 14 bases. The CDR3 covers 17 residues. V gave up 7 bases and J gave up 3 bases; unmatched junction bases: 8. CDR1 is MNHNS, CDR2 SASEGT, per germline. The CDR3 sequence is CASKGSGTSGSYNEQFF. CDR3 nucleotide sequence: TGTGCCAGCAAAGGATCGGGGACTAGCGGGAGCTACAATGAGCAGTTCTTC.

The J gene is TRBJ2-1, the V gene TRBV20-1, with D possibly being TRBD2 (5 bases). The germline gives CDR1 DFQATT, CDR2 SNEGSKA (reference sequence). V gave up 1 base and J gave up 1 base, with 11 bases separating them. This CDR3 has 15 residues. In DNA, the CDR3 is TGCAGTGCTAGAGGGGTTCCGGGATCCTACAATGAGCAGTTCTTC. It encodes CSARGVPGSYNEQFF.

This chain uses TRBV5-1 with TRBJ2-3, with TRBD2 identical over 8 bases. The length of the CDR3 is 15 residues. Germline CDR1 is SGHRS and CDR2 is YFSETQ. Losses at the gene ends were 3 bases for V and 4 bases for J; bases not matched to a gene: 7. The CDR3 region has the DNA TGCGCCAGCAGCTCGGGACTAGTGGGCTCAGATACGCAGTATTTT. Residues: CASSSGLVGSDTQYF.

This clonotype has a handful of counts. This chain links TRBV12-3 or TRBV12-4 with TRBJ1-4; D might be TRBD1 (6 bases). V was clipped by 6 bases and J by 0 bases, with 14 bases between them. The CDR3 runs to 16 residues. In nucleotides, the CDR3 is TGTGCCAGCAGCCCTAACAGGGTTGCAACTAATGAAAAACTGTTTTTT. Translation gives CASSPNRVATNEKLFF.

This clonotype was counted ten times or more. The V and J genes are TRBV5-1 and TRBJ2-2; D is perhaps TRBD2 (5 bases). The CDR3 has 17 amino acids. The germline V and J ends were trimmed by 2 bases and 1 base, with 15 bases remaining between them. The germline V gene has CDR1 SGHRS and CDR2 YFSETQ. The CDR3 sequence is CASSLRERALNTGELFF. The CDR3 DNA reads as TGCGCCAGCAGCTTACGTGAGAGGGCATTGAACACCGGGGAGCTGTTTTTT.

This clonotype has at least ten counts. The chain combines TRBV6-2 or TRBV6-3 with TRBJ2-7; D is perhaps TRBD1 or TRBD2 (5 bases each). The CDR3 consists of 12 residues. V lost 5 bases, J lost 7 bases, and 12 bases lay in between. The germline gives CDR1 MNHEY, CDR2 SVGEGT. CDR3 coding DNA: TGTGCCAGCAGTCGGGACCGGACGGAGCAGTACGTC. It translates to CASSRDRTEQYV.

This clonotype was observed many times. The V call is TRBV20-1, the J call TRBJ2-1, with 7 bases identical to TRBD2. The CDR3 has 14 residues. V lost 0 bases to trimming and J lost 9 bases; unmatched junction nucleotides: 8. In germline, CDR1 is DFQATT, CDR2 SNEGSKA (reference sequence). The CDR3 sequence is CSARDPSGVSEQFF. CDR3 in DNA: TGCAGTGCTAGAGATCCTAGCGGCGTTTCTGAGCAGTTCTTC.

This chain connects TRBV5-1 to TRBJ1-3; D is uncertain. CDR1 is SGHRS, CDR2 YFSETQ, per germline. This CDR3 region has 14 residues. V shed 4 bases and J shed 1 base, with 9 bases lying between them. The CDR3 is CASSGSSSGNTIYF. The DNA for the CDR3 is TGCGCCAGCAGCGGCTCCAGTTCTGGAAACACCATATATTTT.

Ten or more counts support this clonotype. V is TRBV5-1 and J is TRBJ1-6, with a weak D call TRBD1 (5 bases). The length of the CDR3 is 13 residues. Germline lookup yields CDR1 SGHRS and CDR2 YFSETQ. With 6 bases removed from V and 8 bases from J, the gap between germline ends came to 12 bases. The CDR3 sequence is CASNQGGDSPLHF. Written as DNA, the CDR3 is TGCGCCAGCAACCAGGGAGGAGATTCACCCCTCCACTTT.

With regard to this clonotype: This sequence may be a read error, since a much larger clone differs from it by one base. This chain links TRBV15 with TRBJ1-1, with D maybe TRBD1 (5 bases). The germline V gene encodes CDR1 LNHNV and CDR2 YYDKDF (reference sequence). The CDR3 is 8 amino acids. The CDR3 sequence: CGVGEVFF. CDR3 nucleotides: TGTGGAGTAGGGGAAGTTTTCTTT.

The V gene is TRBV2, the J gene TRBJ2-6; no clear D gene. V lost 8 bases to trimming and J lost 0 bases, with 8 bases between them. CDR1 and CDR2 from the germline V gene are SNHLY and FYNNEI. The CDR3 is 14 residues long. The CDR3 protein is CASDTGSGANVLTF. CDR3 nucleotides: TGTGCCAGCGATACGGGCTCTGGGGCCAACGTCCTGACTTTC. The variable domain in full, with the rest retrieved from reference TRBV2 and TRBJ2-6, is EPEVTQTPSHQVTQMGQEVILRCVPISNHLYFYWYRQILGQKVEFLVSFYNNEISEKSEIFDDQFSVERPDGSNFTLKIRSTKLEDSAMYFCASDTGSGANVLTFGAGSRLTVL.

The chain couples TRBV5-5 to TRBJ1-6; TRBD1 is a possible D gene (6 bases). The V end was cut by 5 bases, the J end by 9 bases, with 18 bases between. The CDR3 length is 15 residues. CDR1 and CDR2 (germline): SGHKS, YYEKEE (reference sequence). CDR3 nucleotide sequence: TGTGCCAGCAGTTCAACTCGGGACACTAGTTCACCCCTCCACTTT. Protein: CASSSTRDTSSPLHF.

This clonotype has more than one count but fewer than ten. The chain carries TRBV20-1 and TRBJ2-7; 11 nucleotides agree with TRBD2. The CDR3 is made up of 14 amino acids. Germline V CDR1 and CDR2: DFQATT, SNEGSKA (reference sequence). With 6 bases clipped from V and 2 bases from J, the junction kept 6 bases outside the gene matches. CDR3 coding DNA: TGCAGTGCCGGGACTAGCGGTCCCCCCTACGAGCAGTACTTC. This gives the protein CSAGTSGPPYEQYF.